This T cell receptor (beta chain) was sequenced during a study of Tregs in tolerant kidney transplant recipients. Study-wide background: Mixed chimerism was transient after nonmyeloablative marrow transplants from related graft donors.

Method: immunoSEQ multiplex PCR; TCRdb's copy keeps in-frame clones and lacks some. The data hold about 110,000 clones, with around 91% observed a single time. Germline-derived CDR1 and CDR2 are KGHSH and LQKENI. The CDR3 has 19 amino acids. The V segment lost 2 bases and the J segment 2 bases; nucleotides outside the gene matches: 9. The TCR sequence derives from a human donor who received a combined kidney and bone marrow transplant. This chain connects TRBV18 to TRBJ2-6, with 10 bases that match TRBD2. The sample here was CD4+ T cells from blood, taken before the transplant. The CDR3 spells CASSPSIAGGLTGANVLTF. CDR3 bases: TGTGCCAGCTCACCATCGATAGCGGGGGGCCTTACTGGGGCCAACGTCCTGACTTTC. The full variable domain, rest sourced from reference TRBV18 and TRBJ2-6, is NAGVMQNPRHLVRRRGQEARLRCSPMKGHSHVYWYRQLPEEGLKFMVYLQKENIIDESGMPKERFSAEFPKEGPSILRIQQVVRGDSAAYFCASSPSIAGGLTGANVLTFGAGSRLTVL.